Below, 30 T cell receptor beta chains from the same sample are listed, as sequenced in a study of cytomegalovirus exposure and HLA in healthy donors. TCRdb's copy holds only in-frame clones and misses some; the assay was immunoSEQ multiplex PCR. The table includes about 110,000 clones, approximately 86% detected once. Sequences were obtained from PBMCs. Every receptor here comes from a woman between 18 and 30 years old in good health and CMV-seronegative.

CDR3 in amino acids: CASSVGGQFNSPLHF. The CDR3, as DNA: TGTGCCAGCAGCGTAGGAGGACAGTTTAATTCACCCCTCCACTTT. The chain joins TRBV9 to TRBJ1-6, with a weak D call TRBD1 (6 bases). V was trimmed by 0 bases and J by 6 bases, leaving 10 bases between them. The germline V gene has CDR1 SGDLS and CDR2 YYNGEE. The CDR3 totals 15 residues. Together with reference TRBV9 and TRBJ1-6, the CDR3 gives the full variable domain: DSGVTQTPKHLITATGQRVTLRCSPRSGDLSVYWYQQSLDQGLQFLIQYYNGEERAKGNILERFSAQQFPDLHSELNLSSLELGDSALYFCASSVGGQFNSPLHFGNGTRLTVT.

The chain combines TRBV5-6 with TRBJ1-1, with TRBD1 as a possible D gene (6 bases). The CDR3 spans 15 residues. The germline V and J ends were trimmed by 0 bases and 4 bases, with 13 bases remaining between them. Germline V gene sequence: CDR1 SGHDT, CDR2 YYEEEE. The CDR3, as DNA: TGTGCCAGCAGCTTGGGAGTGGGGGCGGCCACTGAAGCTTTCTTT. Protein sequence: CASSLGVGAATEAFF.

This chain joins TRBV2 and TRBJ2-5, with D maybe TRBD2 (7 bases). Trimming stripped 2 bases from V and 2 bases from J, with 12 bases between. The CDR3 covers 15 residues. Germline lookup yields CDR1 SNHLY and CDR2 FYNNEI. In DNA, the CDR3 is TGTGCCAGCAGTGAAATGCGGGGGCTTCAAGAGACCCAGTACTTC. Translation gives CASSEMRGLQETQYF.

The chain recombines TRBV5-4 with TRBJ1-1; tentative D call: TRBD1 (5 bases). Germline V gene sequence: CDR1 SGHNT, CDR2 YYREEE (reference sequence). The CDR3 is made up of 14 amino acids. V dropped 0 bases and J dropped 3 bases, with 9 bases sitting between them. The CDR3 sequence is CASSLDRLDTEAFF. CDR3 in DNA: TGTGCCAGCAGCTTGGACAGGTTGGACACTGAAGCTTTCTTT.

The chain is built from TRBV15 and TRBJ1-2; D ambiguous. The CDR3 consists of 13 residues. V was cut by 1 base and J by 2 bases, with 5 bases left in between. Per the germline V gene, CDR1 is LNHNV and CDR2 is YYDKDF (reference sequence). CDR3 loop: CATSRGANYGYTF. In DNA form, the CDR3 reads TGTGCCACCAGCAGAGGGGCCAACTATGGCTACACCTTC.

The chain employs TRBV6-1 and TRBJ2-1; a weak D match, TRBD1 (6 bases). The V end lost 6 bases, the J end lost 3 bases, and 12 bases lay between the germline ends. Germline V gene sequence: CDR1 MNHNS, CDR2 SASEGT. This CDR3 spans 14 amino acids. CDR3 residues: CASSRQAIYNEQFF. The DNA of the CDR3 is TGTGCCAGCAGCCGACAGGCAATCTACAATGAGCAGTTCTTC.

The rearrangement joins TRBV27 to TRBJ2-7; 8 nucleotides align to TRBD2. CDR1 is MNHEY, CDR2 SMNVEV, per germline (reference sequence). V trimming: 2 bases; J trimming: 6 bases; junction bases outside the gene matches: 9. The CDR3 is 15 residues long. The CDR3: CASSLTRGAGTEQYF. CDR3 nucleotides: TGTGCCAGCAGTTTAACGCGGGGGGCCGGAACCGAGCAGTACTTC.

This chain joins TRBV5-8 and TRBJ2-2, with 7 bases aligning to TRBD1. The trim removed 4 bases at V and 3 bases at J, leaving 6 bases unmatched. This CDR3 comprises 15 residues. From germline, CDR1 is SGHTS and CDR2 YDEGEE. The DNA of the CDR3 is TGTGCCAGCAGCACGGGACAGTCAGACACCGGGGAGCTGTTTTTT. The encoded protein is CASSTGQSDTGELFF.

V is TRBV7-9 and J is TRBJ2-1; D is possibly TRBD2 (6 bases). Trimming removed 6 bases at V and 9 bases at J, with 21 bases between. Germline CDR1 SEHNR, CDR2 FQNEAQ (reference sequence). This CDR3 spans 15 amino acids. The CDR3 is CASSDLQSSGLEQFF. The CDR3 DNA follows: TGTGCCAGCAGTGATTTACAGTCCTCGGGACTTGAGCAGTTCTTC.

Only a few counts were recorded for this clone. The chain is built from TRBV28 and TRBJ2-7; 9 bases are shared with TRBD1. CDR1 is MDHEN, CDR2 SYDVKM, per germline. Trimming at V came to 3 bases and at J to 6 bases, leaving 6 bases not matched to a gene. The CDR3 sequence is 14 residues long. CDR3 sequence: CASSFLTGGSEQYF. DNA of the CDR3: TGTGCCAGCAGTTTCCTGACAGGGGGGAGCGAGCAGTACTTC.

The genes are TRBV7-9 and TRBJ2-3, with 8 nucleotides matching TRBD2. V gave up 5 bases and J gave up 4 bases; unmatched junction bases: 17. This CDR3 spans 18 amino acids. Per germline, CDR1 SEHNR and CDR2 FQNEAQ (reference sequence). The CDR3 bases are TGTGCCAGCAGCCACACTTCCGTCTTCAGCGGGGGAGCAGATACGCAGTATTTT. It translates to CASSHTSVFSGGADTQYF. The complete variable domain, with remaining parts taken from reference TRBV7-9 and TRBJ2-3, reads DTGVSQNPRHKITKRGQNVTFRCDPISEHNRLYWYRQTLGQGPEFLTYFQNEAQLEKSRLLSDRFSAERPKGSFSTLEIQRTEQGDSAMYLCASSHTSVFSGGADTQYFGPGTRLTVL.

The chain joins TRBV7-8 to TRBJ2-5; no definite D call. Trimming took off 5 bases at V and 5 bases at J, with 9 bases between the two ends. CDR3 size: 12 residues. Looked up from germline, CDR1 is SGHVS and CDR2 is FQNEAQ. The CDR3 DNA reads TGTGCCAGCAGCCGGTCGGGTGAGACCCAGTACTTC. Its translation: CASSRSGETQYF.

The chain recombines TRBV12-5 with TRBJ1-5; D is perhaps TRBD1 (6 bases). Trimming took off 0 bases at V and 1 base at J, with 13 bases between the two ends. CDR1 and CDR2 (germline): LGHNT, FRNRAP. The CDR3 totals 17 residues. The CDR3 nucleotides read TGTGCTAGTGGTTTGGTATACGGCAGGGGAAGCAATCAGCCCCAGCATTTT. This translates into CASGLVYGRGSNQPQHF.

The chain uses TRBV6-5 and TRBJ1-1; the D gene is possibly TRBD1 (5 bases). Germline V CDR1 and CDR2: MNHEY, SVGAGI. The CDR3 has 14 residues. With 7 bases removed from V and 4 bases from J, the gap between germline ends came to 16 bases. The CDR3 bases are TGTGCCAGCAAAACGACGGGGGGAACCACTGAAGCTTTCTTT. Translating gives CASKTTGGTTEAFF.

Points on this clone: Germline is not matched at one junction end, which may reflect a read error. This chain links TRBV5-6 with TRBJ1-2; 7 nucleotides match TRBD1. CDR1 and CDR2 from the germline V gene are SGHDT and YYEEEE. The CDR3 extends over 11 amino acids. The CDR3 here is CASIQGGQFLF. The CDR3 bases are TGTGCCAGCATCCAAGGGGGACAGTTTCTCTTC.

The chain employs TRBV13 and TRBJ2-7; TRBD2 is a possible D gene (7 bases). V was trimmed by 7 bases and J by 7 bases, leaving 17 bases between them. Germline V lookup: CDR1 PRHDT, CDR2 FYEKMQ (reference sequence). The CDR3 is made up of 13 amino acids. DNA for the CDR3: TGTGCCAGCACGAGAGGGGGGGCAAGGGAGCAGTACTTC. Protein product: CASTRGGAREQYF. The whole variable domain, remainder taken from reference TRBV13 and TRBJ2-7, is AAGVIQSPRHLIKEKRETATLKCYPIPRHDTVYWYQQGPGQDPQFLISFYEKMQSDKGSIPDRFSAQQFSDYHSELNMSSLELGDSALYFCASTRGGAREQYFGPGTRLTVT.

The chain carries TRBV10-3 and TRBJ1-2; D may be TRBD1 (6 bases). Trimming removed 6 bases at V and 4 bases at J, with 24 bases between. The CDR3 has 17 amino acids. From germline, CDR1 is ENHRY and CDR2 SYGVKD. In nucleotides, the CDR3 is TGTGCCATCAGGGGAAGCGACAGGAGCTCCCTTAGCTATGGCTACACCTTC. It yields the protein CAIRGSDRSSLSYGYTF.

This clone was picked up a small number of times. This chain connects TRBV7-9 to TRBJ2-3; TRBD1 is a possible D gene (6 bases). This CDR3 has 13 amino acids. Trimming cost V 5 bases and J 4 bases, with 10 bases left between them. Germline assignment: CDR1 SEHNR and CDR2 FQNEAQ (reference sequence). CDR3: CASSTRGPDTQYF. The DNA for the CDR3 is TGTGCCAGCAGCACCAGGGGTCCAGATACGCAGTATTTT.

V is TRBV6-1 and J is TRBJ2-7, with no clear D. The V gene lost 6 bases and the J gene lost 3 bases, with 12 bases spanning the gap. The germline V gene has CDR1 MNHNS and CDR2 SASEGT. This CDR3 has 13 residues. The CDR3 DNA follows: TGTGCCAGCAGCGTGACGCCAGGCTACGAGCAGTACTTC. This translates into CASSVTPGYEQYF.

The chain couples TRBV2 to TRBJ1-5; 9 bases line up with TRBD1. Per the germline V gene, CDR1 is SNHLY and CDR2 is FYNNEI. The CDR3 spans 17 residues. The V and J ends lost 6 bases and 3 bases, in that order; junction bases with no gene match: 12. For the CDR3, the DNA is TGTGCCAGCAGCCGGACAGGGGCGTATTTGGTCAATCAGCCCCAGCATTTT. Translating gives CASSRTGAYLVNQPQHF. The full variable domain, completed using reference TRBV2 and TRBJ1-5, is EPEVTQTPSHQVTQMGQEVILRCVPISNHLYFYWYRQILGQKVEFLVSFYNNEISEKSEIFDDQFSVERPDGSNFTLKIRSTKLEDSAMYFCASSRTGAYLVNQPQHFGDGTRLSIL.

This clone was seen only a few times. The gene calls are TRBV2 and TRBJ1-3, with TRBD1 as a possible D gene (6 bases). The CDR3 runs 12 residues. Trimming shortened V by 2 bases and J by 7 bases, and 6 bases separated the two germline ends. Germline V gene sequence: CDR1 SNHLY, CDR2 FYNNEI. CDR3 sequence: CASSETGNTIYF. The DNA of the CDR3 is TGTGCCAGCAGTGAAACAGGGAACACCATATATTTT.

This clone has just a few counts. The chain is built from TRBV30 and TRBJ1-1, with D perhaps matching TRBD1 (5 bases). This CDR3 is 11 amino acids long. Trimming left V 4 bases short and J 6 bases short, with 9 bases between. CDR1 GTSNPN and CDR2 SVGIG come from the germline V gene (reference sequence). The CDR3 here is CAWNGGAEAFF. Here the CDR3 DNA reads TGTGCCTGGAACGGGGGGGCTGAAGCTTTCTTT.

The chain recombines TRBV18 with TRBJ1-1, with 10 bases matching TRBD1. V trimming: 6 bases; J trimming: 3 bases; junction bases outside the gene matches: 1. This CDR3 has 13 residues. Germline-derived CDR1 and CDR2 are KGHSH and LQKENI. The CDR3 spells CASSGTGDTEAFF. In DNA, the CDR3 is TGTGCCAGCTCCGGGACAGGGGACACTGAAGCTTTCTTT.

The chain is built from TRBV19 and TRBJ1-4; D call uncertain. This CDR3 spans 14 amino acids. Trimming pared 4 bases from V and 0 bases from J, leaving 6 bases between. Germline lookup yields CDR1 LNHDA and CDR2 SQIVND (reference sequence). CDR3 protein: CASSKGATNEKLFF. The DNA for the CDR3 is TGTGCCAGTAGTAAGGGAGCAACTAATGAAAAACTGTTTTTT.

The chain recombines TRBV4-1 with TRBJ2-5; TRBD1 might be the D (5 bases). The V end was cut by 4 bases, the J end by 2 bases, with 8 bases between. Germline assignment: CDR1 MGHRA and CDR2 YSYEKL. This CDR3 contains 13 residues. CDR3 sequence (DNA): TGCGCCAGCAGCCGGACATTACAAGAGACCCAGTACTTC. Its translation is CASSRTLQETQYF.

This CDR3 reads CASSLLETAYEQYF. The CDR3 bases are TGTGCCAGCAGCTTACTCGAGACAGCCTACGAGCAGTACTTC. This chain links TRBV7-8 with TRBJ2-7, with D possibly matching TRBD1 (5 bases). The CDR3 has 14 residues. The germline CDR1 and CDR2 sequences are SGHVS and FQNEAQ. V dropped 2 bases and J dropped 2 bases, with 10 bases sitting between them.

This chain joins TRBV30 and TRBJ1-1; D is possibly TRBD1 (6 bases). CDR3 length equals 15 residues. The germline V gene encodes CDR1 GTSNPN and CDR2 SVGIG (reference sequence). The germline V and J ends were trimmed by 4 bases and 0 bases, with 15 bases remaining between them. This CDR3 is CAWIPGTHMNTEAFF. The CDR3 nucleotides read TGTGCCTGGATACCCGGGACACATATGAACACTGAAGCTTTCTTT. Variable domain in full (rest from reference TRBV30 and TRBJ1-1): SQTIHQWPATLVQPVGSPLSLECTVEGTSNPNLYWYRQAAGRGLQLLFYSVGIGQISSEVPQNLSASRPQDRQFILSSKKLLLSDSGFYLCAWIPGTHMNTEAFFGQGTRLTVV.

This rearrangement joins TRBV5-4 to TRBJ2-6; 7 positions match TRBD1. V was clipped by 4 bases and J by 1 base; unmatched bases: 11. Germline-derived CDR1 and CDR2 are SGHNT and YYREEE (reference sequence). The CDR3 length is 18 residues. The CDR3 here is CASSGTGAMTSGANVLTF. The CDR3 DNA is TGTGCCAGCAGCGGAACAGGGGCGATGACATCTGGGGCCAACGTCCTGACTTTC. Supplemented by reference TRBV5-4 and TRBJ2-6, the full variable domain reads ETGVTQSPTHLIKTRGQQVTLRCSSQSGHNTVSWYQQALGQGPQFIFQYYREEENGRGNFPPRFSGLQFPNYSSELNVNALELDDSALYLCASSGTGAMTSGANVLTFGAGSRLTVL.

Only a few counts were recorded for this clone. The CDR3 loop is CASRYTGDYGYTF. CDR3 in DNA: TGCGCCAGCAGGTATACAGGGGACTATGGCTACACCTTC. The V gene is TRBV5-1, the J gene TRBJ1-2, with TRBD1 matching over 7 bases. V trimming: 5 bases; J trimming: 3 bases; junction bases outside the gene matches: 4. The CDR3 sequence is 13 residues long. Germline assignment: CDR1 SGHRS and CDR2 YFSETQ. Together with reference TRBV5-1 and TRBJ1-2, the CDR3 gives the full variable domain: KAGVTQTPRYLIKTRGQQVTLSCSPISGHRSVSWYQQTPGQGLQFLFEYFSETQRNKGNFPGRFSGRQFSNSRSEMNVSTLELGDSALYLCASRYTGDYGYTFGSGTRLTVV.

The CDR3 region is CASGQGAREAFF. CDR3 sequence (DNA): TGTGCCAGCGGTCAGGGGGCGCGGGAAGCTTTCTTT. The J gene is TRBJ1-1, the V gene TRBV9; 8 bases fit TRBD1. V shed 7 bases, J shed 8 bases, and the junction held 7 bases outside the gene matches. The CDR3 has 12 residues. CDR1 and CDR2 from the germline V gene are SGDLS and YYNGEE. Full variable domain (rest looked up from reference TRBV9 and TRBJ1-1): DSGVTQTPKHLITATGQRVTLRCSPRSGDLSVYWYQQSLDQGLQFLIQYYNGEERAKGNILERFSAQQFPDLHSELNLSSLELGDSALYFCASGQGAREAFFGQGTRLTVV.